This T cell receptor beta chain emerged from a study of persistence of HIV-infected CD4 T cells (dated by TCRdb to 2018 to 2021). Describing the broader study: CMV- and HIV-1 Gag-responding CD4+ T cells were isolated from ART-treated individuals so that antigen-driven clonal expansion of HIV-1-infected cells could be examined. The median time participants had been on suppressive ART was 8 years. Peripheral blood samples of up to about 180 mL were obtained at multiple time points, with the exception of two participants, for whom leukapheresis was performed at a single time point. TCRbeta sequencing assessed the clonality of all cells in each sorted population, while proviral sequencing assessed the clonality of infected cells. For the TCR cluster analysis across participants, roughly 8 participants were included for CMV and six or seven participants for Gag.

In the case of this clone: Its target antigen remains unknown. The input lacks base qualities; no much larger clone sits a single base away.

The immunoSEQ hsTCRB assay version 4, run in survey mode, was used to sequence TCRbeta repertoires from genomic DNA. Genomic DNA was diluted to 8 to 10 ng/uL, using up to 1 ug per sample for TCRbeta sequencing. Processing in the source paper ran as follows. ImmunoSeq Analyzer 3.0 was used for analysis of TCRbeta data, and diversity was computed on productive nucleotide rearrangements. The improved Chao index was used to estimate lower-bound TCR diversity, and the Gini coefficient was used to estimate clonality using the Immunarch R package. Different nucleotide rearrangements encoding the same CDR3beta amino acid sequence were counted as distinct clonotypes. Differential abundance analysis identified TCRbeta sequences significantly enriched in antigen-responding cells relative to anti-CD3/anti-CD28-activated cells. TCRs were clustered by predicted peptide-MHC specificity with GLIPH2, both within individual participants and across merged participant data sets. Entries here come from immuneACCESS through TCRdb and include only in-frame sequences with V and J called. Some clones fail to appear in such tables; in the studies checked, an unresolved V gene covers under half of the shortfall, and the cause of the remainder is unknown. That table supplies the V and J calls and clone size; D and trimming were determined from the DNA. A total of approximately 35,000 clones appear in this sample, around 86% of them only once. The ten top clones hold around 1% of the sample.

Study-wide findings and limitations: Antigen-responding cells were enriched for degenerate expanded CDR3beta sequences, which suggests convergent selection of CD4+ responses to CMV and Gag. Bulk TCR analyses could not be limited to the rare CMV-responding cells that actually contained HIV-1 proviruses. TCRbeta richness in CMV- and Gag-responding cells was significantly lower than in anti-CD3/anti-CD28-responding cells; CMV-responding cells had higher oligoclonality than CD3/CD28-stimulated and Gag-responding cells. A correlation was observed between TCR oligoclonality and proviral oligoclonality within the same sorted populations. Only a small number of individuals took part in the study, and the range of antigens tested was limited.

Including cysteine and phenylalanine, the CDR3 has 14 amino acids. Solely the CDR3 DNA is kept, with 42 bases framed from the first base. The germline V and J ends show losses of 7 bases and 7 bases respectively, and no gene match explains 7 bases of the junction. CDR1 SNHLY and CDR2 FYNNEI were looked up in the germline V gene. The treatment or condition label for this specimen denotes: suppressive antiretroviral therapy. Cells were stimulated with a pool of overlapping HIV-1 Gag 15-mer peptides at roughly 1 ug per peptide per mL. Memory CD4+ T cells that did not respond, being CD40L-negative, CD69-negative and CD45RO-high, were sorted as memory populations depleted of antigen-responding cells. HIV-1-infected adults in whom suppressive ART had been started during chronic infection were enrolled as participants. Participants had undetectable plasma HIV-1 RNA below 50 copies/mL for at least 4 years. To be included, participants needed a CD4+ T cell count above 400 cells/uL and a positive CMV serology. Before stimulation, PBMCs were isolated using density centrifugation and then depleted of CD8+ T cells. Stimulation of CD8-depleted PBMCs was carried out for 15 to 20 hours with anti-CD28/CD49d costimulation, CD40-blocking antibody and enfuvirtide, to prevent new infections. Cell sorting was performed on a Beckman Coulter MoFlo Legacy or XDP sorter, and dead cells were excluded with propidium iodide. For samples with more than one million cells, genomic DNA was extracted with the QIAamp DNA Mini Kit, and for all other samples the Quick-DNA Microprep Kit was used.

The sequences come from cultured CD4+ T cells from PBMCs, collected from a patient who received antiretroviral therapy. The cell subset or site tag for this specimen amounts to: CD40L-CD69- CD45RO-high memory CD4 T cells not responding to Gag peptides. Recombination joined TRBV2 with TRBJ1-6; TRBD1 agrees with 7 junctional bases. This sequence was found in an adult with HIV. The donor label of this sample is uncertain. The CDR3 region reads CASKLDRLNSPLHF. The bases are TGTGCCAGCAAATTGGACAGGCTAAATTCACCCCTCCACTTT.